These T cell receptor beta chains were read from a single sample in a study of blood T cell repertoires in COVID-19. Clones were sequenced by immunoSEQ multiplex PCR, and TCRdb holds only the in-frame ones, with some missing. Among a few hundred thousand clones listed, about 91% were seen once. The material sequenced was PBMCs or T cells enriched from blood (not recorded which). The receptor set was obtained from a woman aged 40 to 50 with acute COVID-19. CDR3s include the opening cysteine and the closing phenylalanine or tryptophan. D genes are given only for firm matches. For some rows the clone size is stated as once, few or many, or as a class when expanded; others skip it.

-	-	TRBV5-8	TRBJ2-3	CASSLGYGTQYF	TGTGCCAGCAGCTTGGGCTATGGTACGCAGTATTTT
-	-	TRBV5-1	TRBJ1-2	CASSSPSQGNYGYTF	TGCGCCAGCAGTTCACCCTCACAGGGTAACTATGGCTACACCTTC
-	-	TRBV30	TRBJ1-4	CAWSVLGAGEKLFF	TGTGCCTGGAGTGTCTTGGGGGCTGGCGAAAAACTGTTTTTT
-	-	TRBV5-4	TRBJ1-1	CASTRGTRGGDPVTEAFF	TGTGCCAGCACCCGGGGCACGCGGGGGGGTGATCCGGTCACTGAAGCTTTCTTT
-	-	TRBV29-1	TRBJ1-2	CSVEPVGTSYGYTF	TGCAGCGTTGAGCCCGTCGGGACATCCTATGGCTACACCTTC
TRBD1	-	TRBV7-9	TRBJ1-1	CASSPRQGGTEAFF	TGTGCCAGCAGCCCCCGACAGGGGGGCACTGAAGCTTTCTTT
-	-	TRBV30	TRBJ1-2	CAWSRLQATGYTF	TGTGCCTGGAGTAGGTTGCAGGCTACTGGCTACACCTTC
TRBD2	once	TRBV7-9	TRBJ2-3	CASSLGDYPRDTQYF	TGTGCCAGCAGCTTAGGGGACTACCCTCGGGATACGCAGTATTTT
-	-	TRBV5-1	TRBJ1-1	CASSFLGLNTEAFF	TGCGCCAGCAGCTTTCTGGGGCTGAACACTGAAGCTTTCTTT
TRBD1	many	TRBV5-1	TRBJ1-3	CASSLAAGGTGNTIYF	TGCGCCAGCAGCTTGGCCGCAGGGGGAACAGGAAACACCATATATTTT
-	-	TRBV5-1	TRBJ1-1	CASSLGPPGAEAFF	TGCGCCAGCAGCTTGGGCCCGCCGGGAGCTGAAGCTTTCTTT
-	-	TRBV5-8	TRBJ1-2	CASRRPGHANYGYTF	TGTGCCAGCAGAAGGCCAGGGCATGCTAACTATGGCTACACCTTC
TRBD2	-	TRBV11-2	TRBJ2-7	CASSLVAGGPYEQYF	TGTGCCAGCAGCTTAGTAGCGGGGGGGCCCTACGAGCAGTACTTC
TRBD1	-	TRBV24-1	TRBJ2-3	CATSGQGIITDTQYF	TGTGCCACCAGTGGACAGGGGATTATCACAGATACGCAGTATTTT
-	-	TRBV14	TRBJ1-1	CASSRGGWNTEAFF	TGTGCCAGCAGCCGGGGGGGGTGGAACACTGAAGCTTTCTTT
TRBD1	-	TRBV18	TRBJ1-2	CASSTWDSNYGYTF	TGTGCCAGCTCAACATGGGACAGCAACTATGGCTACACCTTC
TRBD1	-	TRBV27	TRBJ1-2	CASSLSDRAGYTF	TGTGCCAGCAGTTTATCCGACAGGGCAGGCTACACCTTC
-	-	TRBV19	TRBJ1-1	CASSNPGDEAFF	TGTGCCAGTAGTAATCCAGGGGATGAAGCTTTCTTT
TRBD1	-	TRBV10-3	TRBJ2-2	CAISDYDRGAGELFF	TGTGCCATCAGTGACTACGACAGGGGGGCCGGGGAGCTGTTTTTT
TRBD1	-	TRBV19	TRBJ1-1	CASISGGGVEAFF	TGTGCCAGTATCTCAGGGGGAGGCGTTGAAGCTTTCTTT
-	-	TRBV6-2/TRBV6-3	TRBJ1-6	CASSYEQLYNSPLHF	TGTGCCAGCAGTTACGAACAGCTCTATAATTCACCCCTCCACTTT
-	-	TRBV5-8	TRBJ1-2	CASSSLGARDGYTF	TGTGCCAGCAGCTCCCTGGGGGCGAGAGATGGCTACACCTTC
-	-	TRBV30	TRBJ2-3	CAWTSTDTQYF	TGTGCCTGGACTAGCACAGATACGCAGTATTTT
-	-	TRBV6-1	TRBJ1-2	CASSERLGLGGYTF	TGTGCCAGCAGTGAACGTTTAGGCCTCGGGGGCTACACCTTC
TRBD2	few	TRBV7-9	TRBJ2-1	CASSSSSGGSYNEQFF	TGTGCCAGCAGCTCATCTAGCGGGGGATCCTACAATGAGCAGTTCTTC
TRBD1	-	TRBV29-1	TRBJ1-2	CSVVGQGAGYDYGYTF	TGCAGCGTAGTCGGACAGGGGGCTGGTTACGACTATGGCTACACCTTC
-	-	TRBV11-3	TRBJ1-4	CASSGREALGEKLFF	TGTGCCAGCAGCGGTCGGGAGGCTTTAGGCGAAAAACTGTTTTTT
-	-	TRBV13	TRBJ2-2	CASSFNPQGTGELFF	TGTGCCAGCAGCTTCAACCCACAGGGCACCGGGGAGCTGTTTTTT
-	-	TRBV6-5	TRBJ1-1	CASSTTHTGNTEAFF	TGTGCCAGCAGTACCACCCACACAGGGAACACTGAAGCTTTCTTT
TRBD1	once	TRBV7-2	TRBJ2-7	CASSRQDRGRDEQYF	TGTGCCAGCAGTAGGCAGGACAGGGGGCGAGACGAGCAGTACTTC
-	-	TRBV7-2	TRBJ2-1	CASSLVGGETEQFF	TGTGCCAGCAGCTTAGTCGGAGGGGAGACCGAGCAGTTCTTC
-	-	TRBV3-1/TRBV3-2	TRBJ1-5	CASSNRVNQPQHF	TGTGCCAGCAGCAACAGAGTCAATCAGCCCCAGCATTTT
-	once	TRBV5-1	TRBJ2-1	CASSPVGAFRSSYNEQFF	TGCGCCAGCAGCCCCGTTGGGGCTTTTAGGAGCTCCTACAATGAGCAGTTCTTC